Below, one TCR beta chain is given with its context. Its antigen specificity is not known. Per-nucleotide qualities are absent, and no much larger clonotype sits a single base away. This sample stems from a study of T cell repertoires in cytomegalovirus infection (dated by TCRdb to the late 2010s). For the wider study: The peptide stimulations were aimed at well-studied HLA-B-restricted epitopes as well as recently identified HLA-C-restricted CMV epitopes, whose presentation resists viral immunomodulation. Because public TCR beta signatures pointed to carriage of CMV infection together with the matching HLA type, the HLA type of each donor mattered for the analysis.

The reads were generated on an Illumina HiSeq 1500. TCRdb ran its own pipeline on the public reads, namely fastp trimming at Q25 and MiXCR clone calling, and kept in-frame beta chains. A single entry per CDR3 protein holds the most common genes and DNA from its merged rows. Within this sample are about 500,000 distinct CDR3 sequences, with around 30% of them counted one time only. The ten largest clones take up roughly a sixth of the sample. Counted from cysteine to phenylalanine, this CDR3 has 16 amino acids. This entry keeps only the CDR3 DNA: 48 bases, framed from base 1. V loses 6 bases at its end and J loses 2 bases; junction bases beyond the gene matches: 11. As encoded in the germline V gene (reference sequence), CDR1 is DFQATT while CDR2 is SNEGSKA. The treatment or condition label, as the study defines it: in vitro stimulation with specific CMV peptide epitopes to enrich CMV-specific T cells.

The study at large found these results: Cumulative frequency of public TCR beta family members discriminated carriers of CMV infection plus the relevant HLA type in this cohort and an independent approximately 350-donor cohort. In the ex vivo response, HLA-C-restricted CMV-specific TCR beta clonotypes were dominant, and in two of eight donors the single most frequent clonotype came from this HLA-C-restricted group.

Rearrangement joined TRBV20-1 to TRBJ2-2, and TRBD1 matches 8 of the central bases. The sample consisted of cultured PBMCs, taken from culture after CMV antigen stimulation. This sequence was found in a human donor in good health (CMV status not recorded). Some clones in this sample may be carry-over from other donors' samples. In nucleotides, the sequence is TGCAGTGCCAGGGGGCTAGTGTTATACAACACCGGGGAGCTGTTTTTT. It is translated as CSARGLVLYNTGELFF.